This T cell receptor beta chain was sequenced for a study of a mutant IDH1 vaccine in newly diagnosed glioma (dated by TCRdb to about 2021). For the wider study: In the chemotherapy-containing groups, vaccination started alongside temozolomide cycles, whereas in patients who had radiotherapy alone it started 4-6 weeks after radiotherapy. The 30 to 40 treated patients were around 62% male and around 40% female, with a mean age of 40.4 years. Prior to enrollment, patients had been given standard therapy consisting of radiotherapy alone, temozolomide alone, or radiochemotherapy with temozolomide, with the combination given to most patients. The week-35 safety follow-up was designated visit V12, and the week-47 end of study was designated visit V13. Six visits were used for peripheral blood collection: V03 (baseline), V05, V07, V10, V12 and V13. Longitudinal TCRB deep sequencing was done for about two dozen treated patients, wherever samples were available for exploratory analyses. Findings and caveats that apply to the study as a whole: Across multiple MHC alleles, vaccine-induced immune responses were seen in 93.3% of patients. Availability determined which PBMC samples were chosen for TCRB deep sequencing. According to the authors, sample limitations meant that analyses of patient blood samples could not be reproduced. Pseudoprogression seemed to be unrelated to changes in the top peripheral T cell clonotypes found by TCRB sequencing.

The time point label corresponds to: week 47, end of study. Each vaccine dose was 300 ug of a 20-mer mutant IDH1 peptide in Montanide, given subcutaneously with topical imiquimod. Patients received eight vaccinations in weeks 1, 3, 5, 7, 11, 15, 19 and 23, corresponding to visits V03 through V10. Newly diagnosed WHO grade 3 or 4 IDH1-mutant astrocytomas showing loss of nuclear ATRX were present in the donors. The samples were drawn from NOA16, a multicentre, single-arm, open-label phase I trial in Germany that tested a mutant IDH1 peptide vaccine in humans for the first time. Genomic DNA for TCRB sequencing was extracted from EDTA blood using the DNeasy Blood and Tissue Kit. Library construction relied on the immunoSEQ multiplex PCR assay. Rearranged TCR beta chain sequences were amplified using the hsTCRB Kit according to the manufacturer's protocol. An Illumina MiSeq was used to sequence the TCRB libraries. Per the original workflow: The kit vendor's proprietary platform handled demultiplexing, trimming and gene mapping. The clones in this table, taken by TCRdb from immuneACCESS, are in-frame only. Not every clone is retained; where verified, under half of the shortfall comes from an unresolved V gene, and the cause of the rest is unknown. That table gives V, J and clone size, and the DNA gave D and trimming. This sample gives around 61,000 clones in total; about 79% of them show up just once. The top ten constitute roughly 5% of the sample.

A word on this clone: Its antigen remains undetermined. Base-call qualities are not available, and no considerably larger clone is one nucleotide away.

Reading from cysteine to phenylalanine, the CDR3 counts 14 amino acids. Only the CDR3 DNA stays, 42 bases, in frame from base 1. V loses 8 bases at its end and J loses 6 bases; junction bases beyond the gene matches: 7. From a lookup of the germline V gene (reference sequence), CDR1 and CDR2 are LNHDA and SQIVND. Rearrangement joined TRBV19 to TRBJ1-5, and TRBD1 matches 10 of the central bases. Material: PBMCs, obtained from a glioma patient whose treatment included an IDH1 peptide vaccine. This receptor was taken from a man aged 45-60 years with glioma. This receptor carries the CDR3 CASYLTGGGQPQHF. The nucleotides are TGTGCCAGTTACCTGACAGGGGGCGGTCAGCCCCAGCATTTT.